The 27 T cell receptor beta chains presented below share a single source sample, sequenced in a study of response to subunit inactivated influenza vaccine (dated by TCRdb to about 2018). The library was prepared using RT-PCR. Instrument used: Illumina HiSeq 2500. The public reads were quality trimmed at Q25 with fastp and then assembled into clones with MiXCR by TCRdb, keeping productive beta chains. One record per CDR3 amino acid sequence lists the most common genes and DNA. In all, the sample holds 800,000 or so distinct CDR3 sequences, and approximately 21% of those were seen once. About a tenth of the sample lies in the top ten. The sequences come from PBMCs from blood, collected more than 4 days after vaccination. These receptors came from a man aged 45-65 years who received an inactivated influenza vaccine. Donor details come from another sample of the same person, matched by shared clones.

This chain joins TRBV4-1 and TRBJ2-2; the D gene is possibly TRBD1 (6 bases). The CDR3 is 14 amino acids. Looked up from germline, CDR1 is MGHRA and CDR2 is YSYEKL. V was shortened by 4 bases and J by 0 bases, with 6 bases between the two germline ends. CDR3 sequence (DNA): TGCGCCAGCAGCCGGGACACGAACACCGGGGAGCTGTTTTTT. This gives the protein CASSRDTNTGELFF.

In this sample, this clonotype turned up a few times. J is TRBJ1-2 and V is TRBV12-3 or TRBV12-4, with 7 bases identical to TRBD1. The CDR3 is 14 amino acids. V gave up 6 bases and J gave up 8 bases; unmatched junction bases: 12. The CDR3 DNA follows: TGTGCCAGCAGACTCCCCCAGGGGGTGGACGGCTACACCTTC. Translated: CASRLPQGVDGYTF.

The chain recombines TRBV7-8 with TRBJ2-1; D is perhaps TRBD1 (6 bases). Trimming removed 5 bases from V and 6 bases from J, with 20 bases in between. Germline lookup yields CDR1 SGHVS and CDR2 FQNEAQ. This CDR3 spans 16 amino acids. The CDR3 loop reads CASSMGAPGFGNEQFF. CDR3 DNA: TGTGCCAGCAGCATGGGGGCACCCGGGTTTGGCAATGAGCAGTTCTTC. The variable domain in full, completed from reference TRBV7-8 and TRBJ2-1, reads GAGVSQSPRYKVAKRGQDVALRCDPISGHVSLFWYQQALGQGPEFLTYFQNEAQLDKSGLPSDRFFAERPEGSVSTLKIQRTQQEDSAVYLCASSMGAPGFGNEQFFGPGTRLTVL.

The CDR3 DNA sequence: TGTGCCATCCCGACAGGGTCTCATGGCTACACCTTC. Translation gives CAIPTGSHGYTF. The V gene is TRBV2, the J gene TRBJ1-2, with TRBD1 matching over 7 bases. The V segment lost 10 bases and the J segment 6 bases; nucleotides outside the gene matches: 8. Germline lookup yields CDR1 SNHLY and CDR2 FYNNEI. The CDR3 loop spans 12 amino acids.

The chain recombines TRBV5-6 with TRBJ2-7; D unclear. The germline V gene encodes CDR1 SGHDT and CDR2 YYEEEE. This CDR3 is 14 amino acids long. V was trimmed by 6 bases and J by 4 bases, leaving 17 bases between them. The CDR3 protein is CASTFRGSGYEQYF. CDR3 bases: TGTGCCAGCACCTTCCGCGGTTCGGGTTACGAGCAGTACTTC.

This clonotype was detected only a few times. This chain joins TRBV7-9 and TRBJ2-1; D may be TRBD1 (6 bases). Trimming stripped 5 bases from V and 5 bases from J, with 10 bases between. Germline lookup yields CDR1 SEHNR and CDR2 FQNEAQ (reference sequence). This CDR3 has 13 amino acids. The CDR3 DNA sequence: TGTGCCAGCAGCACGGACAGTAACAATGAGCAGTTCTTC. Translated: CASSTDSNNEQFF.

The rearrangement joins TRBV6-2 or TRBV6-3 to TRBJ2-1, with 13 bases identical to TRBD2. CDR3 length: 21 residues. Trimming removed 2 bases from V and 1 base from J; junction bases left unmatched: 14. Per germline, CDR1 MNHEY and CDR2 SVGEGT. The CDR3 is CASSYPIPGLAGKKSYNEQFF. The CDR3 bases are TGTGCCAGCAGTTACCCGATTCCGGGACTAGCGGGAAAAAAGTCCTACAATGAGCAGTTCTTC.

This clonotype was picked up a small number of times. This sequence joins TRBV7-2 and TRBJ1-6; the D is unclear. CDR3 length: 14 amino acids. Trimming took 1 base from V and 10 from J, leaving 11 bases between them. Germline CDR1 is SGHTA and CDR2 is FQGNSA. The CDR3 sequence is CASSLVGVSSPLHF. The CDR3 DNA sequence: TGTGCCAGCAGCTTAGTTGGGGTTAGCTCACCCCTCCACTTT.

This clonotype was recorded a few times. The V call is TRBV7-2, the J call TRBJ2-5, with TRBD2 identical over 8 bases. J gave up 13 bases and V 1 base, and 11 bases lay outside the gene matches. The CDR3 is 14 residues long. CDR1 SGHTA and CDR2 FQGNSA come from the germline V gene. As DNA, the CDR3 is TGTGCCAGCAGCTTAGTGCGGGGGGCCACCCCTCCGTACTTC. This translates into CASSLVRGATPPYF.

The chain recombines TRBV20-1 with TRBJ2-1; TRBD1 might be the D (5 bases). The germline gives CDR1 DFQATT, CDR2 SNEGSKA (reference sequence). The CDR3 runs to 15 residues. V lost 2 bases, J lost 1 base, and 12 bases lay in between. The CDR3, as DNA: TGCAGTGCTAGACTGGTCAGGGATTCCTACAATGAGCAGTTCTTC. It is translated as CSARLVRDSYNEQFF.

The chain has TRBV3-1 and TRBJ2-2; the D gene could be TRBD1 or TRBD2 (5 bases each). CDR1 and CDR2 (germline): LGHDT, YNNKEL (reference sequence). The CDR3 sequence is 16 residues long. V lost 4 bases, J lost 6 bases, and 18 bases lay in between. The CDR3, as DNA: TGTGCCAGCAGCCTAGGATCGAGGGGTTTATCCGGGGAGCTGTTTTTT. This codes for CASSLGSRGLSGELFF. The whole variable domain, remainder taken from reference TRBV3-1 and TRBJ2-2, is DTAVSQTPKYLVTQMGNDKSIKCEQNLGHDTMYWYKQDSKKFLKIMFSYNNKELIINETVPNRFSPKSPDKAHLNLHINSLELGDSAVYFCASSLGSRGLSGELFFGEGSRLTVL.

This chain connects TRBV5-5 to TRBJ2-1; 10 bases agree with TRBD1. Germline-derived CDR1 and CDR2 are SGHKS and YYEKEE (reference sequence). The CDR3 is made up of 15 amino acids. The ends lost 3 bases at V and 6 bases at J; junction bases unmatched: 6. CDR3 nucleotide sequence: TGTGCCAGCAGCTCCCGGGACAGGGGTAGCAATGAGCAGTTCTTC. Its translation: CASSSRDRGSNEQFF. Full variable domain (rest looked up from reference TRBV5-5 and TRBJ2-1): DAGVTQSPTHLIKTRGQQVTLRCSPISGHKSVSWYQQVLGQGPQFIFQYYEKEERGRGNFPDRFSARQFPNYSSELNVNALLLGDSALYLCASSSRDRGSNEQFFGPGTRLTVL.

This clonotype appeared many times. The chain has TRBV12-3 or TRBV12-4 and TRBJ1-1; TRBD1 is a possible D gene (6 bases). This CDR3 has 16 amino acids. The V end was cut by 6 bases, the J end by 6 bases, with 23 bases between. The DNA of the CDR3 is TGTGCCAGCAGGTCTCCACAGGGTCGGGGGATGGCTGAAGCTTTCTTT. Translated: CASRSPQGRGMAEAFF.

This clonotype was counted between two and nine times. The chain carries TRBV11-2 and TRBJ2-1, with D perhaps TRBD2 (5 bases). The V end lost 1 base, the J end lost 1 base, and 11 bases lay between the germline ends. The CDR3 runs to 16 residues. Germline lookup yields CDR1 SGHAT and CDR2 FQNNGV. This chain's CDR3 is CASSLGGGKSYNEQFF. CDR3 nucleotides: TGTGCCAGCAGCTTAGGTGGAGGCAAGTCCTACAATGAGCAGTTCTTC.

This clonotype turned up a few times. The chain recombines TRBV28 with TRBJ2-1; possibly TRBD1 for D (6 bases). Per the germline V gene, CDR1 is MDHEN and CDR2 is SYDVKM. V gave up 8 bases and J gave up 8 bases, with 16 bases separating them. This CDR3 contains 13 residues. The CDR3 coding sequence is TGTGCCAGCGGGGGCAGTGTCCTACATGAGCAGTTCTTC. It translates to CASGGSVLHEQFF.

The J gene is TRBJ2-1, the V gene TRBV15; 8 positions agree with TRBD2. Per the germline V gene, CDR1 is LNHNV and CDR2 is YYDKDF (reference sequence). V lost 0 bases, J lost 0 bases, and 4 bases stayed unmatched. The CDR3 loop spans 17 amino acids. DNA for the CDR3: TGTGCCACCAGCAGAGATCGAGGGACTAGCTCCTACAATGAGCAGTTCTTC. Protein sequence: CATSRDRGTSSYNEQFF. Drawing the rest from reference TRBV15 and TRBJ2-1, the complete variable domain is DAMVIQNPRYQVTQFGKPVTLSCSQTLNHNVMYWYQQKSSQAPKLLFHYYDKDFNNEADTPDNFQSRRPNTSFCFLDIRSPGLGDTAMYLCATSRDRGTSSYNEQFFGPGTRLTVL.

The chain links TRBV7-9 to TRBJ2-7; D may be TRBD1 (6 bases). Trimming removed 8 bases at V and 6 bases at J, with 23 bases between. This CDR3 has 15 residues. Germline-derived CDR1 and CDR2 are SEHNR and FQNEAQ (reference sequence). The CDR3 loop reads CASAHYGRGGSEQYF. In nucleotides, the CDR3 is TGTGCCAGCGCCCACTACGGCAGGGGTGGATCCGAGCAGTACTTC.

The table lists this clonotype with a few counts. DNA of the CDR3: TGCGCCAGCAGCCTCGAGGGCGCGAACCTGTTTTTT. Protein sequence: CASSLEGANLFF. This chain joins TRBV4-1 and TRBJ1-4; no clear D gene. Trimming stripped 4 bases from V and 14 bases from J, with 14 bases between. Germline assignment: CDR1 MGHRA and CDR2 YSYEKL. The CDR3 is 12 amino acids.

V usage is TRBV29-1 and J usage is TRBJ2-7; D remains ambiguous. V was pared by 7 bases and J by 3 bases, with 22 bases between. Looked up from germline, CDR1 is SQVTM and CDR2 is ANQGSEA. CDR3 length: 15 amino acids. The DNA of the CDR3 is TGCAGCGCCAAGAAAGGTTTGCCCCAGTGCTACGAGCAGTACTTC. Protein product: CSAKKGLPQCYEQYF.

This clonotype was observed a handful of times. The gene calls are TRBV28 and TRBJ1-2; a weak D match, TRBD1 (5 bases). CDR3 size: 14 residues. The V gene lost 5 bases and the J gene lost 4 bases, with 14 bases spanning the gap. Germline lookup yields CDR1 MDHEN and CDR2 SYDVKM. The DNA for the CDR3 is TGTGCCAGCAGTCCGCCTCGACAGAGCTATGGCTACACCTTC. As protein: CASSPPRQSYGYTF.

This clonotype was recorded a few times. The CDR3, as DNA: TGTGCCTGGACGGATTCCTACAATGAGCAGTTCTTC. Amino acid sequence: CAWTDSYNEQFF. The chain uses TRBV30 and TRBJ2-1, with unresolved D. Per the germline V gene, CDR1 is GTSNPN and CDR2 is SVGIG (reference sequence). Deletions cut 4 bases from V and 1 base from J, with 5 bases between. The CDR3 is made up of 12 amino acids.

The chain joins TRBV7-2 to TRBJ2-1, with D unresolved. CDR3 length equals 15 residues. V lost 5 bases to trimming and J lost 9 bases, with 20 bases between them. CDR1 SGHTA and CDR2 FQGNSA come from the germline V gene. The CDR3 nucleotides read TGTGCCAGCAGCGTAACGGGTCTTAGTTGGGGTGAGCAGTTCTTC. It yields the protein CASSVTGLSWGEQFF.

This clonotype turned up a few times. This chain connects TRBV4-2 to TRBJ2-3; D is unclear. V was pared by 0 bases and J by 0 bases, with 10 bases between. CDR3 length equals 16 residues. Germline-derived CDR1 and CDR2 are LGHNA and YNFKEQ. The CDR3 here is CASSQDTPSSTDTQYF. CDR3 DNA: TGTGCCAGCAGCCAAGATACCCCTTCTAGCACAGATACGCAGTATTTT.

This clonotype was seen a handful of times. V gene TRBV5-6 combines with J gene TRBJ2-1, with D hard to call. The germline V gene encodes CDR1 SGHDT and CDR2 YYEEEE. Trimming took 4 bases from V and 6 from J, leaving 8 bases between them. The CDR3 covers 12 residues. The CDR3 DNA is TGTGCCAGCAGCGGGTACTCCAATGAGCAGTTCTTC. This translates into CASSGYSNEQFF. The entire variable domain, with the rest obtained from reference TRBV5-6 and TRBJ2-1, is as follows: DAGVTQSPTHLIKTRGQQVTLRCSPKSGHDTVSWYQQALGQGPQFIFQYYEEEERQRGNFPDRFSGHQFPNYSSELNVNALLLGDSALYLCASSGYSNEQFFGPGTRLTVL.

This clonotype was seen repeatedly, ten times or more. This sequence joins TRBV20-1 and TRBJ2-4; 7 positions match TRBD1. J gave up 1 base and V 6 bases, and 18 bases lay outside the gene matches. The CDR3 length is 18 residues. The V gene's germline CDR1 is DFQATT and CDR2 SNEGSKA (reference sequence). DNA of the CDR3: TGCAGTGCCCCCCGAGGGGGCGCGGTCCAGCGGGCCAAAAACATTCAGTACTTC. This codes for CSAPRGGAVQRAKNIQYF.

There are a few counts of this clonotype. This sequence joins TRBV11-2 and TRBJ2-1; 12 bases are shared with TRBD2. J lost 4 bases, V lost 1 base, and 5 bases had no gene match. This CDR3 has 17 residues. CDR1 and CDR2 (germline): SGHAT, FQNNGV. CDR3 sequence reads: CASSLVPSGGAYNEQFF. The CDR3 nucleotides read TGTGCCAGCAGCTTAGTTCCTAGCGGGGGGGCATACAATGAGCAGTTCTTC.

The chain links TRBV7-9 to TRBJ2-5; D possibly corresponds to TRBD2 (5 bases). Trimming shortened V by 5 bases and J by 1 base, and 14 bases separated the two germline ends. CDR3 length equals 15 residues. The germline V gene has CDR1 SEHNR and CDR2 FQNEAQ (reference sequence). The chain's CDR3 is CASSPRAASQETQYF. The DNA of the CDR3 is TGTGCCAGCAGCCCGAGGGCGGCTAGCCAAGAGACCCAGTACTTC.